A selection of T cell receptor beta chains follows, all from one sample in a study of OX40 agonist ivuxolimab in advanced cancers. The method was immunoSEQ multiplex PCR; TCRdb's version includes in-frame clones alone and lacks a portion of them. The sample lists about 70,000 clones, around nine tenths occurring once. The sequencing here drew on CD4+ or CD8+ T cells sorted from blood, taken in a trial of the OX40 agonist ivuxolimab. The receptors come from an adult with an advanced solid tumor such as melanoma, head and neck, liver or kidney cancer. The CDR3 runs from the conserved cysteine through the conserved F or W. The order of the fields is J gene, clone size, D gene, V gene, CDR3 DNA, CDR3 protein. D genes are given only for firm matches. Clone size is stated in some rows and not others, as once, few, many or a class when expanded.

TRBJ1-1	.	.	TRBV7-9	TGTGCCAGCAGCTTAGCGCTAATTCGGGAAGAAGCTTTCTTT	CASSLALIREEAFF
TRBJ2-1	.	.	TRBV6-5	TGTGCCAGCAGTTACAGGCAGGTGACATACAATGAGCAGTTCTTC	CASSYRQVTYNEQFF
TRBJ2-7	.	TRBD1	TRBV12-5	TGTGCTAGTGGTTTGGCCCCCTCCGGACAGGCGGCTTTATGGGAGCAGTACTTC	CASGLAPSGQAALWEQYF
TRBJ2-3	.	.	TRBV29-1	TGCAGCGTTGTGGGGACGGAGCCGCAGTATTTT	CSVVGTEPQYF
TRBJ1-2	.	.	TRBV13	TGTGCCAGCAGCTTTGAATCTTTGGGGGATGGCTACACCTTC	CASSFESLGDGYTF
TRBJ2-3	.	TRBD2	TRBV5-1	TGCGCCAGCAGCCCGACTAGCGGGAGGGGTCAAGATACGCAGTATTTT	CASSPTSGRGQDTQYF
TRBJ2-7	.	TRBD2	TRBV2	TGTGCCAGCAGTCGCGGGACTAGCGCGCGCTACGAGCAGTACTTT	CASSRGTSARYEQYF
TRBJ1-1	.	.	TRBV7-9	TGTGCCAGCTATTCCCCTTCCACTGAAGCTTTCTTT	CASYSPSTEAFF
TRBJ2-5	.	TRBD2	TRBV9	TGTGCCAGCAGCGCCCTCGCGGGGGAAGAGACCCAGTACTTC	CASSALAGEETQYF
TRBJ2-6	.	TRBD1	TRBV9	TGTGCCAGCAGCGTGACAGGGTTTTCTGGTGGGGCCAACGTCCTGACTTTC	CASSVTGFSGGANVLTF
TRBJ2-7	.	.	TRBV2	TGTGCCAGCAGTGATGGACAGTTTCTTTACTACGAGCAGTACTTC	CASSDGQFLYYEQYF
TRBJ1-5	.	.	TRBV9	TGTGCCAGCAGCCCCAGAGGGGGGTGGGAGCCCCAGCATTTT	CASSPRGGWEPQHF
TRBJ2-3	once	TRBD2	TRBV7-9	TGTGCCACCCCCGGGACTAGCGGAGGTAGCACAGATACGCAGTATTTT	CATPGTSGGSTDTQYF
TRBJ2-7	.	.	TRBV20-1	TGCAGTGCCAAACAGGGCTACGAGCAGTACTTC	CSAKQGYEQYF
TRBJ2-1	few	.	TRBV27	TGTGCCAGCAGGAGACTGGGTAGCTCCTACAATGAGCAGTTCTTC	CASRRLGSSYNEQFF
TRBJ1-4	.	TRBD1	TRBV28	TGTGCCAGCAGTTTCACAGGGGAAGAAAAACTGTTTTTT	CASSFTGEEKLFF
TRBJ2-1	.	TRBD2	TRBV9	TGTGCCAGCAGCAGACTAGCGGGGGCCTTCGGGCAGTTCTTC	CASSRLAGAFGQFF
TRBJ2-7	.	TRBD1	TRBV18	TGTGCCAGCTCACCACGACAGGGACCCTACGAGCAGTACTTC	CASSPRQGPYEQYF
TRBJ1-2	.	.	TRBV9	TGTGCCAGCAGCGTAGCAGGAGGCTATGGCTACACCTTC	CASSVAGGYGYTF
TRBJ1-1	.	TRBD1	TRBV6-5	TGTGCCAGCAGACGGGGACAGGGGTACACTGAAGCTTTCTTT	CASRRGQGYTEAFF
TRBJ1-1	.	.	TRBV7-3	TGTGCCAGCAGCTTGGCGGAGAACACTGAAGCTTTCTTT	CASSLAENTEAFF
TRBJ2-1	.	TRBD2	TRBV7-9	TGTGCCAGCAGGCGCCTTAGCGGGTACAATGAGCAGTTCTTC	CASRRLSGYNEQFF
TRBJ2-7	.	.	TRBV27	TGTGCCAGCAGGAAGTCGTTGGCAGGCCTAAACTACGAGCAGTACTTC	CASRKSLAGLNYEQYF
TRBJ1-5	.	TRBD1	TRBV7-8	TGTGCCAGCAGCCGAGGACAGGGGAATCAGCCCCAGCATTTT	CASSRGQGNQPQHF
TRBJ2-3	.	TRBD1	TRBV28	TGTGCCAGCAGTTTTGGGACAGGGTCGGCAGATACGCAGTATTTT	CASSFGTGSADTQYF
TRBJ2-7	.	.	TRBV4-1	TGCGCCAGCAGCCCCACTTTAGCGGAGTCCTACGAGCAGTACTTC	CASSPTLAESYEQYF
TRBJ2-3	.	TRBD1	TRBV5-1	TGCGCCAGCAGCTCCCGGACAGGGAGGTCAGGAGATACGCAGTATTTT	CASSSRTGRSGDTQYF
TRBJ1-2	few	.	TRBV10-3	TGTGCCATCAGTGACGAGGGGAACTATGGCTACACCTTC	CAISDEGNYGYTF
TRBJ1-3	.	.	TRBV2	TGTGCCAGCAGTGAAGCAGGGGGCTCTGGAAACACCATATATTTT	CASSEAGGSGNTIYF
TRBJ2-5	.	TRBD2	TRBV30	TGTGCCTGGAGTGTGCTGGGGGGCGGGAGGCCTTCGTACCAAGAGACCCAGTACTTC	CAWSVLGGGRPSYQETQYF
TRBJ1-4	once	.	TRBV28	TGTGCCACCTCGGGGGTAACTAATGAAAAACTGTTTTTT	CATSGVTNEKLFF
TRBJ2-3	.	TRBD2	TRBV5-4	TGTGCCAGCAGCTTGTTGGCGGGAGGGATGACAGATACGCAGTATTTT	CASSLLAGGMTDTQYF
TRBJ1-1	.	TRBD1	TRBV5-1	TGCGCCAGCAGCTTGGCTTCCAGGACAGGGACTTCAGCTTTCTTT	CASSLASRTGTSAFF
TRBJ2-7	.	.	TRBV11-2	TGTGCCAGCAGCCACCTCCGGGACCTGCTTTACGAGCAGTACTTC	CASSHLRDLLYEQYF
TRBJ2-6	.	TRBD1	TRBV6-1	TGTGCCAGCAGTGAAGATTTCTGGACAGGGACCTCTGGGGCCAACGTCCTGACTTTC	CASSEDFWTGTSGANVLTF
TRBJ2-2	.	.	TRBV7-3	TGTGCCAGCTCCCCTCAGGACGGGGAGCTGTTTTTT	CASSPQDGELFF
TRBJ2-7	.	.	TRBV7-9	TGTGCCAGCAGCTTGGCGAGGTACGAGCAGTACTTC	CASSLARYEQYF
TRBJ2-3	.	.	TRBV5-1	TGCGCCAGCAGCTTGGAACCTAGCACAGATACGCAGTATTTT	CASSLEPSTDTQYF
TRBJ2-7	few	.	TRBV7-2	TGTGCCAGCAGCTTCCAAGGCTACGAGCAGTACTTC	CASSFQGYEQYF
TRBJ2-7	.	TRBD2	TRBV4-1	TGCGCCAGCAGCCCCCCCCGGGGGGAGGGCCCCTACGAGCAGTACTTC	CASSPPRGEGPYEQYF
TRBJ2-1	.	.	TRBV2	TGTGCCAGCTCGGGGCAGATGTACAATGAGCAGTTCTTC	CASSGQMYNEQFF
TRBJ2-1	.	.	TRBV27	TGTGCCAGCAGTTGGGGCAATGAGCAGTTCTTC	CASSWGNEQFF
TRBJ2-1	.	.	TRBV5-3	TGTGCCAGAAGCCTCCGAGGGCGGTGGGGGGATGAGCAGTTCTTC	CARSLRGRWGDEQFF
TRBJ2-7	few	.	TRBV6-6	TGTGCCAGCAACGACTGGGACTTATACGAGCAGTACTTC	CASNDWDLYEQYF
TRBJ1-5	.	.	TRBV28	TGTGCCAGCAGTTTCAGGGTTTTTGGCAATCAGCCCCAGCATTTT	CASSFRVFGNQPQHF
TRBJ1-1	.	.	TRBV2	TGTGCCAGCACGTTACAGAACACTGAAGCTTTCTTT	CASTLQNTEAFF
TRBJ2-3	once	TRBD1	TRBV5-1	TGCGCCAGCAGCTTGGGGCAGGGGGAGGATACGCAGTATTTT	CASSLGQGEDTQYF
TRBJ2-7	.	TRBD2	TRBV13	TGTGCCAGCAGCTTAGGCCTAGCGGGAGGGTCCTACGAGCAGTACTTC	CASSLGLAGGSYEQYF